The clone carrying this T cell receptor beta chain was seen a single time. Its cognate antigen is unknown. These data belong to a study of cytomegalovirus exposure and HLA in healthy donors. Findings and limits, study-wide: A cluster of highly shared sequence variants was likely a sequencing artifact. Follow-up analysis later connected one missense variant in DCLRE1C with trimming of TCR beta V- and J-genes. Segments of the TCR beta V type were, in most cases, productive about 90% or about 30% of the time in an earlier analysis. Differences between HLA loci emerged in a later analysis of TCR association rates, with DRB1 most and HLA-C fewest.

The PCR contained 60 Vbeta and 13 Jbeta primers. Libraries were prepared by immunoSEQ multiplex PCR; TCRdb keeps only in-frame clonotypes and omits some of them. Altogether some 180,000 clones are present, around three quarters being singletons, with the ten largest covering 13% to 15%. V lost 1 base, J lost 6 bases, and 9 bases lay in between. The CDR3 length is 13 residues. The V gene's germline CDR1 is SGHNT and CDR2 YENEEA. Sequenced material: PBMCs. J is TRBJ2-5 and V is TRBV11-3; D not resolved. This sequence was found in a woman under 40 in good health and CMV-seropositive. The CDR3 DNA follows: TGTGCCAGCAGCTTAGCACAGTCAAAGACCCAGTACTTC. It is translated as CASSLAQSKTQYF.